One and the same sample provided the 29 T cell receptor beta chains below, sequenced in a study of shared clonotypes between healthy human individuals (dated by TCRdb to between 2020 and 2021). Library preparation was by the immunoSEQ multiplex PCR assay. TCRdb obtained this table from immuneACCESS and retained in-frame rearrangements with V and J assigned. These tables miss some clones; where compared with another copy, unresolved V genes account for less than half of the shortfall, and the remainder is unexplained. Recorded for this sample are about 560,000 clones; roughly four fifths of them occurred a single time. The top ten constitute 12% of the sample. Source material: PBMCs. Source of these receptors: a woman aged 40 to 50 in good health. Some clones in this sample may be carry-over from other donors' samples.

This clone was seen at least ten times. The identical CDR3 is also encoded by other nucleotide sequences in the sample. The V gene is TRBV6-1, the J gene TRBJ2-5, with D perhaps TRBD1 (5 bases). The J call may be wrong; the DNA end is better matched by TRBJ2-7. Germline CDR1 and CDR2: MNHNS and SASEGT. CDR3 length: 14 residues. CDR3 amino acids: CASSDKGSPSEQYF. CDR3 sequence (DNA): TGTGCCAGCAGTGACAAGGGGTCCCCCTCCGAGCAGTACTTC.

The chain employs TRBV7-2 and TRBJ2-6; 10 nucleotides line up with TRBD2. CDR1 is SGHTA and CDR2 is FQGNSA in the germline V gene. J gave up 12 bases and V 5 bases, and 10 bases lay outside the gene matches. CDR3 length: 15 amino acids. CDR3 protein: CASSLTSSGSPVLTF. The CDR3 nucleotides read TGTGCCAGCAGCCTTACGTCTAGCGGGAGCCCCGTCCTGACTTTC.

This clone is a singleton in its sample. The chain employs TRBV28 and TRBJ1-3; the D is unclear. Trimming left V 4 bases short and J 4 bases short, with 14 bases between. The CDR3 has 15 amino acids. Germline V gives CDR1 MDHEN, CDR2 SYDVKM. The CDR3 region is CASSSLSLSGNTIYF. As DNA, the CDR3 is TGTGCCAGCAGTTCACTCAGTCTATCCGGAAACACCATATATTTT. The whole variable domain, remainder taken from reference TRBV28 and TRBJ1-3, is DVKVTQSSRYLVKRTGEKVFLECVQDMDHENMFWYRQDPGLGLRLIYFSYDVKMKEKGDIPEGYSVSREKKERFSLILESASTNQTSMYLCASSSLSLSGNTIYFGEGSWLTVV.

In DNA form, the CDR3 reads TGTGCCAGCAGCCTATTCCCCTCCACGGGATGGCCGAATACGCAGTATTTT. Translation gives CASSLFPSTGWPNTQYF. The chain is built from TRBV7-2 and TRBJ2-3, with a weak D call TRBD2 (5 bases). The CDR3 has 17 amino acids. V lost 5 bases, J lost 7 bases, and 25 bases lay in between. The germline V gene has CDR1 SGHTA and CDR2 FQGNSA.

V usage is TRBV27 and J usage is TRBJ1-6; 9 bases agree with TRBD1. J lost 2 bases, V lost 2 bases, and 4 bases had no gene match. Germline assignment: CDR1 MNHEY and CDR2 SMNVEV (reference sequence). The CDR3 is 17 amino acids. In nucleotides, the CDR3 is TGTGCCAGCAGTTTAGTACAGGGGGCCCCCTATAATTCACCCCTCCACTTT. As protein: CASSLVQGAPYNSPLHF.

The chain joins TRBV18 to TRBJ1-2, with 7 nucleotides matching TRBD1. The CDR3 loop spans 15 amino acids. Germline CDR1 KGHSH, CDR2 LQKENI. The J segment lost 3 bases and the V segment lost 6 bases, leaving 10 bases of the junction unmatched. The CDR3 region has the DNA TGTGCCAGCTCCCCAGCGACAGGGACGGACTATGGCTACACCTTC. Translation gives CASSPATGTDYGYTF. The variable domain in full, with the rest retrieved from reference TRBV18 and TRBJ1-2, is NAGVMQNPRHLVRRRGQEARLRCSPMKGHSHVYWYRQLPEEGLKFMVYLQKENIIDESGMPKERFSAEFPKEGPSILRIQQVVRGDSAAYFCASSPATGTDYGYTFGSGTRLTVV.

This clone was found once. A read error is the likely source, as a far larger clone sits one nucleotide away. Other DNA sequences in this sample translate to the same CDR3. The chain uses TRBV2 and TRBJ2-7; 8 bases are a match to TRBD2. V lost 8 bases, J lost 6 bases, and 6 bases stayed unmatched. The CDR3 runs to 12 residues. Germline CDR1 and CDR2: SNHLY and FYNNEI. The CDR3 DNA follows: TGTGCCAGCGGGGGGCTAGCGGGCGAGCAGTACTTC. Protein: CASGGLAGEQYF.

This clone occurred many times. The chain combines TRBV7-6 with TRBJ2-3; a possible D gene is TRBD2 (6 bases). Per germline, CDR1 SGHVS and CDR2 FNYEAQ. CDR3 length: 16 amino acids. Deletions cut 0 bases from V and 2 bases from J, with 12 bases between. This chain's CDR3 is CASSLAVGGITDTQYF. The CDR3 region has the DNA TGTGCCAGCAGCTTAGCGGTTGGAGGGATCACAGATACGCAGTATTTT.

About this clone itself: In the same sample, other DNA sequences code for this CDR3. J is TRBJ2-5 and V is TRBV28; D unclear. Germline CDR1 is MDHEN and CDR2 is SYDVKM. This CDR3 has 13 residues. V was trimmed by 7 bases and J by 3 bases, leaving 12 bases between them. In nucleotides, the CDR3 is TGTGCCAGCACCACAATGAACGAAGAGACCCAGTACTTC. This sequence encodes CASTTMNEETQYF.

J is TRBJ2-3 and V is TRBV5-1, with a weak D call TRBD2 (5 bases). Germline values: CDR1 SGHRS, CDR2 YFSETQ. The CDR3 loop spans 15 amino acids. Trimming took off 4 bases at V and 0 bases at J, with 12 bases between the two ends. Here the CDR3 DNA reads TGCGCCAGCAGCCGCCGGGGAATTAGCACAGATACGCAGTATTTT. Encoded protein: CASSRRGISTDTQYF.

This chain links TRBV9 with TRBJ2-3, with 8 bases aligning to TRBD2. Trimming removed 3 bases from V and 2 bases from J; junction bases left unmatched: 5. CDR3 length equals 15 residues. Per the germline V gene, CDR1 is SGDLS and CDR2 is YYNGEE. CDR3: CASSAGLAYTDTQYF. The CDR3 region has the DNA TGTGCCAGCAGCGCCGGACTAGCCTACACAGATACGCAGTATTTT.

A note on this clone: This likely comes from a read error, as the CDR3 has no conserved phenylalanine or tryptophan at its end. This chain connects TRBV30 to TRBJ1-5; no reliable D call. The CDR3 length is 16 residues. The V gene's germline CDR1 is GTSNPN and CDR2 SVGIG (reference sequence). V lost 4 bases to trimming and J lost 0 bases, with 16 bases between them. The CDR3 region has the DNA TGTGCCTGGACCCTACCGACGAGAAGTAGCAATCAGCCCCAGCATTCT. Translated: CAWTLPTRSSNQPQHS.

The rearrangement uses TRBV28 and TRBJ2-5; no reliable D call. The CDR3 is made up of 13 amino acids. CDR1 is MDHEN and CDR2 is SYDVKM in the germline V gene. The germline V and J ends were trimmed by 9 bases and 2 bases, with 13 bases remaining between them. CDR3 sequence (DNA): TGTGCCAGTTCCGAAAGCGCGCAAGAGACCCAGTACTTC. This encodes CASSESAQETQYF. The variable domain in full, with the rest retrieved from reference TRBV28 and TRBJ2-5, is DVKVTQSSRYLVKRTGEKVFLECVQDMDHENMFWYRQDPGLGLRLIYFSYDVKMKEKGDIPEGYSVSREKKERFSLILESASTNQTSMYLCASSESAQETQYFGPGTRLLVL.

This sequence joins TRBV29-1 and TRBJ2-5, with 10 bases that match TRBD1. CDR3 length: 16 residues. Germline lookup yields CDR1 SQVTM and CDR2 ANQGSEA. J gave up 5 bases and V 6 bases, and 15 bases lay outside the gene matches. DNA of the CDR3: TGCAGCGTCTGGAAAACCTGGACAGGGGGTGGTGAGACCCAGTACTTC. This sequence encodes CSVWKTWTGGGETQYF.

The chain couples TRBV29-1 to TRBJ2-3; D is possibly TRBD2 (6 bases). This CDR3 comprises 15 residues. CDR1 is SQVTM, CDR2 ANQGSEA, per germline. V was trimmed by 6 bases and J by 1 base, leaving 17 bases between them. The CDR3 DNA sequence: TGCAGCGTACGCAGGGTTGGGGAGGGCACAGATACGCAGTATTTT. It codes for CSVRRVGEGTDTQYF.

This clone was detected a few times. Just one base apart from a much larger clone, this may be a read error. This sample includes further DNA sequences coding for the same CDR3. The CDR3 DNA reads TGTGCCAGCAGTGAAAAGGGTAGCGGGAGCGATGAGCAGTTCTTC. Its translation: CASSEKGSGSDEQFF. This chain joins TRBV25-1 and TRBJ2-1; 9 bases match TRBD2. CDR3 size: 15 residues. Trimming took 2 bases from V and 8 from J; bases not matched to a gene: 7. The germline gives CDR1 MGHDK, CDR2 SYGVNS.

Points on this clone: A far larger clone lies a single base away; this is likely a read error. The chain carries TRBV29-1 and TRBJ2-7; TRBD1 is a possible D gene (5 bases). This CDR3 contains 15 residues. Germline V gene sequence: CDR1 SQVTM, CDR2 ANQGSEA. Trimming removed 6 bases from V and 7 bases from J, with 25 bases in between. Here the CDR3 DNA reads TGCAGCGTAGCCTCAGGGTTTCTCGGGCTTGGGGAGCAGTACTTC. This codes for CSVASGFLGLGEQYF.

A remark on this clone: A far bigger clonotype differs at one base, so this is likely a read error. The V and J genes are TRBV2 and TRBJ1-2; 12 nucleotides agree with TRBD1. This CDR3 has 15 amino acids. CDR1 is SNHLY, CDR2 FYNNEI, per germline. The CDR3 region has the DNA TGTACCAGCAGGCGGGACAGGGGGCTCATCTATGGCTACACCTTC. Translation: CTSRRDRGLIYGYTF. The full variable domain, completed using reference TRBV2 and TRBJ1-2, is EPEVTQTPSHQVTQMGQEVILRCVPISNHLYFYWYRQILGQKVEFLVSFYNNEISEKSEIFDDQFSVERPDGSNFTLKIRSTKLEDSAMYFCTSRRDRGLIYGYTFGSGTRLTVV.

Here the CDR3 DNA reads TGCGCCAGCAGCCAAGTTCCGGACAGTTACGGGTACACCTTC. Its protein product is CASSQVPDSYGYTF. The rearrangement uses TRBV4-3 and TRBJ1-2, with D possibly being TRBD1 (6 bases). CDR1 and CDR2 (germline): LGHNA, YSLEER. The V and J ends lost 1 base and 11 bases respectively, with 17 bases between them. The CDR3 loop spans 14 amino acids.

Remarks on this clone: A single base is all that separates this from a far larger clone, so a read error is likely. The same CDR3 arises from other DNA sequences in this sample as well. The genes are TRBV30 and TRBJ1-2, with a tentative D call TRBD1 (5 bases). In germline, CDR1 is GTSNPN, CDR2 SVGIG (reference sequence). This CDR3 is built from 12 residues. This CDR3 is CAYRDGNYGYTF. The CDR3 region has the DNA TGTGCGTACCGGGACGGTAACTATGGATACACCTTC.

The chain employs TRBV4-1 and TRBJ1-5; weak D call: TRBD1 (5 bases). The CDR3 is 16 residues long. Per germline, CDR1 MGHRA and CDR2 YSYEKL. V lost 4 bases, J lost 6 bases, and 19 bases lay in between. CDR3 DNA sequence: TGCGCCAGCAGCCCCTGGACAACCCCAGGGAGTCAGCCCCAGCATTTT. Amino acid sequence: CASSPWTTPGSQPQHF.

V and J are TRBV29-1 and TRBJ1-1; the D is unclear. Germline values: CDR1 SQVTM, CDR2 ANQGSEA. The CDR3 covers 13 residues. V was cut by 4 bases and J by 1 base, with 10 bases left in between. The CDR3 region is CSVGGGPNTEAFF. Here the CDR3 DNA reads TGCAGCGTTGGTGGAGGGCCGAACACTGAAGCTTTCTTT.

The chain combines TRBV10-3 with TRBJ1-5; 7 nucleotides align to TRBD1. The CDR3 spans 13 residues. V shed 8 bases and J 5 bases; nucleotides not matched to a gene: 6. CDR1 is ENHRY and CDR2 is SYGVKD in the germline V gene. The CDR3 bases are TGTGCCATCCGACAGGGTGGGGATCAGCCCCAGCATTTT. It translates to CAIRQGGDQPQHF.

The rearrangement joins TRBV2 to TRBJ1-5; 9 positions match TRBD1. Germline V gene data show CDR1 as SNHLY and CDR2 as FYNNEI. After removal of 4 bases from V and 7 bases from J, the junction contained 8 bases not matched to a gene. This CDR3 is built from 15 residues. The CDR3 is CASSGGQGIYQPQHF. In DNA, the CDR3 is TGTGCCAGCAGTGGTGGACAGGGGATCTACCAGCCCCAGCATTTT.

The gene calls are TRBV7-9 and TRBJ1-2; D is possibly TRBD1 (5 bases). V was trimmed by 2 bases and J by 2 bases, leaving 12 bases between them. The CDR3 is made up of 15 amino acids. Germline V gene lookup returns CDR1 SEHNR and CDR2 FQNEAQ (reference sequence). CDR3 in amino acids: CASSLNPGRNYGYTF. The DNA of the CDR3 is TGTGCCAGCAGCTTAAACCCGGGACGGAACTATGGCTACACCTTC.

The count of this clone is one. The chain carries TRBV7-7 and TRBJ1-3; possibly TRBD1 for D (5 bases). The length of the CDR3 is 14 residues. The V gene lost 1 base and the J gene lost 4 bases, with 8 bases spanning the gap. Germline V gene sequence: CDR1 SSHAT, CDR2 FNYEAQ (reference sequence). The CDR3 reads CASSLGGFGNTIYF. In nucleotides, the CDR3 is TGTGCCAGCAGCTTAGGGGGGTTCGGAAACACCATATATTTT.

The chain uses TRBV7-3 and TRBJ2-5; D gene ambiguous. The germline CDR1 and CDR2 sequences are SGHTA and FQGTGA. Between the trimmed V and J ends, which lost 6 bases and 1 base, there was a span of 9 bases. CDR3 length equals 13 residues. The CDR3, as DNA: TGTGCCAGCAGTTTAGCCCCCCAAGAGACCCAGTACTTC. Translating gives CASSLAPQETQYF.

This chain links TRBV29-1 with TRBJ2-7, with unresolved D. The CDR3 covers 16 residues. Germline-derived CDR1 and CDR2 are SQVTM and ANQGSEA. Trimming cost V 4 bases and J 0 bases, with 19 bases left between them. This CDR3 reads CSVVMVGGVFSYEQYF. The DNA for the CDR3 is TGCAGCGTTGTCATGGTGGGCGGCGTATTCTCCTACGAGCAGTACTTC.

Many counts were recorded for this clone. V usage is TRBV4-1 and J usage is TRBJ1-2, with D perhaps TRBD1 (6 bases). This CDR3 contains 13 residues. Trimming took off 4 bases at V and 4 bases at J, with 10 bases between the two ends. Germline V CDR1 and CDR2: MGHRA, YSYEKL. The CDR3 bases are TGCGCCAGCAGCCCCTCCAGGGGCTATGGCTACACCTTC. Amino acids: CASSPSRGYGYTF.